A selection of T cell receptor beta chains follows, all from one sample in a study of Ad26.COV2.S vaccination and SARS-CoV-2 variants. Only in-frame clones appear in the TCRdb table, and some are missing; sequencing was by immunoSEQ multiplex PCR. The sample has hundreds of thousands of clones, roughly nine tenths seen once. The source was peripheral blood, collected in a trial of Ad26.COV2.S vaccine versus placebo. Source of these receptors: a person aged 18-60 years who received the Ad26.COV2.S COVID-19 vaccine or a placebo. The CDR3 runs from the conserved cysteine through the conserved F or W. The order of the fields is CDR3 length, clone size, V gene, J gene, D gene, CDR3 protein, CDR3 DNA. D genes are given only for firm matches. Expanded clones are given a class, and other clones once, few, many or no size at all.

>16|few|TRBV4-1|TRBJ1-6|NA
CASSQGGGWDNSPLHF
TGCGCCAGCAGCCAAGGGGGGGGCTGGGATAATTCACCCCTCCACTTT
>13|NA|TRBV29-1|TRBJ2-7|NA
CSVDLPGSYEQYF
TGCAGCGTAGACTTACCAGGGAGCTACGAGCAGTACTTC
>11|NA|TRBV29-1|TRBJ1-1|NA
CSVGGSTEAFF
TGCAGCGTTGGGGGTTCAACTGAAGCTTTCTTT
>15|NA|TRBV5-4|TRBJ1-1|NA
CASSPTGASDTEAFF
TGTGCCAGCAGCCCGACGGGCGCTTCGGACACTGAAGCTTTCTTT
>14|NA|TRBV5-1|TRBJ2-5|TRBD1
CASSHPGGRETQYF
TGCGCCAGCAGTCACCCAGGGGGCCGAGAGACCCAGTACTTC
>14|once|TRBV5-4|TRBJ2-2|TRBD2
CASSLGTRTGELFF
TGTGCCAGCAGCTTGGGGACTAGGACCGGGGAGCTGTTTTTT
>14|NA|TRBV10-3|TRBJ1-3|NA
CAISQDTNGNTIYF
TGTGCCATCAGCCAGGACACCAATGGAAACACCATATATTTT
>15|many|TRBV7-2|TRBJ2-7|TRBD1
CASSYSGTGSYEQYF
TGTGCCAGCAGCTACTCCGGGACAGGGTCCTACGAGCAGTACTTC
>16|NA|TRBV6-1|TRBJ2-5|TRBD2
CASSDSGLAGYETQYF
TGTGCCAGCAGTGATTCTGGACTAGCGGGATATGAGACCCAGTACTTC
>11|NA|TRBV5-1|TRBJ2-1|NA
CASSLEYEQFF
TGCGCCAGCAGCTTGGAATATGAGCAGTTCTTC
>15|NA|TRBV2|TRBJ2-1|TRBD1
CASSTDRGAYNEQFF
TGTGCCAGCAGTACCGACAGGGGGGCGTACAATGAGCAGTTCTTC
>13|NA|TRBV5-8|TRBJ2-3|NA
CASRTTGGQKEYF
TGTGCCAGCAGGACCACGGGCGGCCAGAAAGAGTATTTT
>14|NA|TRBV12-5|TRBJ1-1|NA
CASGLGGGVTEAFF
TGTGCTAGTGGTTTGGGGGGCGGGGTCACTGAAGCTTTCTTT
>16|once|TRBV7-6|TRBJ2-7|TRBD2
CASSPLGTGGSYEQYF
TGTGCCAGCAGCCCGCTTGGTACGGGAGGGTCCTACGAGCAGTACTTC
>11|NA|TRBV6-1|TRBJ2-7|NA
CASSEAYEQYF
TGTGCCAGCAGTGAGGCCTACGAGCAGTACTTC
>15|NA|TRBV7-2|TRBJ2-3|TRBD2
CASSLLAGGSDTQYF
TGTGCCAGCAGCTTACTAGCGGGAGGGTCAGATACGCAGTATTTT
>15|NA|TRBV18|TRBJ2-7|NA
CASSLNSGRLHEQYF
TGTGCCAGCTCACTAAACTCCGGGCGGCTCCACGAGCAGTACTTC
>14|NA|TRBV2|TRBJ2-4|TRBD2
CASTHLAAGDIQYF
TGTGCCAGCACGCATCTAGCGGCAGGTGACATTCAGTACTTC
>14|NA|TRBV18|TRBJ2-7|NA
CASSPSGTLYEQYF
TGTGCCAGCTCACCCTCCGGGACTCTCTACGAGCAGTACTTC
>18|NA|TRBV10-3|TRBJ2-2|NA
CAISESMGLGRDTGELFF
TGTGCCATCAGTGAGTCGATGGGCCTCGGTCGGGACACCGGGGAGCTGTTTTTT
>18|NA|TRBV5-4|TRBJ2-7|TRBD2
CASSLLAGGPISSYEQYF
TGTGCCAGCAGCTTGCTAGCGGGAGGTCCTATAAGCTCCTACGAGCAGTACTTC
>16|NA|TRBV9|TRBJ1-6|TRBD1
CASSTPGTGGLGTLHF
TGTGCCAGCAGCACCCCCGGGACAGGGGGCTTAGGAACCCTCCACTTT
>14|few|TRBV5-4|TRBJ1-1|NA
CASSLEQKHTEAFF
TGTGCCAGCAGCTTGGAACAGAAACACACTGAAGCTTTCTTT
>18|NA|TRBV4-3|TRBJ2-3|TRBD2
CASSQDWAGGTSTDTQYF
TGCGCCAGCAGCCAAGACTGGGCGGGGGGAACTAGCACAGATACGCAGTATTTT
>14|once|TRBV25-1|TRBJ1-2|NA
CASSELGQRGGYTF
TGTGCCAGCAGTGAGCTCGGACAGCGTGGTGGCTACACCTTC
>16|NA|TRBV19|TRBJ1-4|NA
CASSMGSVRGNEKLFF
TGTGCCAGTAGTATGGGCAGCGTAAGGGGTAATGAAAAACTGTTTTTT
>11|NA|TRBV10-1|TRBJ2-2|NA
CASGYTGELFF
TGCGCCAGCGGGTACACCGGGGAGCTGTTTTTT
>13|NA|TRBV3-1/TRBV3-2|TRBJ2-2|TRBD1
CASVYRGTGELFF
TGTGCCAGCGTTTACAGGGGCACCGGGGAGCTGTTTTTT
>17|NA|TRBV9|TRBJ2-2|TRBD2
CASSPHQRGRGTGELFF
TGTGCCAGCAGCCCACACCAGCGGGGGCGTGGCACCGGGGAGCTGTTTTTT
>15|NA|TRBV5-1|TRBJ1-6|TRBD1
CASSLEDRMGSPLHF
TGCGCCAGCAGCTTGGAGGACAGGATGGGCTCACCCCTCCACTTT
>12|NA|TRBV11-1|TRBJ2-5|NA
CASSLNRETQYF
TGTGCCAGCAGCTTAAATCGGGAGACCCAGTACTTC
>17|NA|TRBV7-2|TRBJ2-3|NA
CASSLASGPTSTDTQYF
TGTGCCAGCAGCTTAGCTTCTGGGCCAACTAGCACAGATACGCAGTATTTT